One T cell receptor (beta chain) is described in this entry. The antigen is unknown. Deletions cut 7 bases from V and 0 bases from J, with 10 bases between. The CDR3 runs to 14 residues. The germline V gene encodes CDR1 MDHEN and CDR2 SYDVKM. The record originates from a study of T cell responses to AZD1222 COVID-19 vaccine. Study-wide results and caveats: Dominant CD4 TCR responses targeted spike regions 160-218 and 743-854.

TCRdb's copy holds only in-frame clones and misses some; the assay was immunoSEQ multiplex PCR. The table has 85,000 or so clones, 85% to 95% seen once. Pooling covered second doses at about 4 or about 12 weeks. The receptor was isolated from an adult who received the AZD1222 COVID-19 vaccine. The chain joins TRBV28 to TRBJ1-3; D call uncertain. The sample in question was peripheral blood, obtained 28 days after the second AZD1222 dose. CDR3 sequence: CASTARSSGNTIYF. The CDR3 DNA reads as TGTGCCAGCACCGCACGGAGCTCTGGAAACACCATATATTTT. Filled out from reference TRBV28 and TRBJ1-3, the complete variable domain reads DVKVTQSSRYLVKRTGEKVFLECVQDMDHENMFWYRQDPGLGLRLIYFSYDVKMKEKGDIPEGYSVSREKKERFSLILESASTNQTSMYLCASTARSSGNTIYFGEGSWLTVV.